This TCR beta chain derives from a study of T cell responses to AZD1222 COVID-19 vaccine. Whole-study findings and limits: Vaccine-associated CD4 TCRs spanned spike, dominant at 160-218 and 743-854.

This table comes from immunoSEQ multiplex PCR, and its TCRdb copy is limited to in-frame clones, with some not included. Counted here are about 73,000 clones, 80% to 90% occurring once; the ten biggest clones make up approximately 8.6%. A word on this clone: Its antigen is unidentified.

Trimming pared 0 bases from V and 6 bases from J, leaving 17 bases between. The germline CDR1 and CDR2 sequences are LNHNV and YYDKDF (reference sequence). This CDR3 contains 16 residues. The origin of this receptor is an adult who received the AZD1222 COVID-19 vaccine. Sequencing was performed on peripheral blood, taken 28 days after the second AZD1222 dose. This chain uses TRBV15 with TRBJ1-2; D gene unclear. The CDR3 nucleotides are TGTGCCACCAGCAGAGATCGGGCTGACATCATCGATGGCTACACCTTC. Its translation: CATSRDRADIIDGYTF.